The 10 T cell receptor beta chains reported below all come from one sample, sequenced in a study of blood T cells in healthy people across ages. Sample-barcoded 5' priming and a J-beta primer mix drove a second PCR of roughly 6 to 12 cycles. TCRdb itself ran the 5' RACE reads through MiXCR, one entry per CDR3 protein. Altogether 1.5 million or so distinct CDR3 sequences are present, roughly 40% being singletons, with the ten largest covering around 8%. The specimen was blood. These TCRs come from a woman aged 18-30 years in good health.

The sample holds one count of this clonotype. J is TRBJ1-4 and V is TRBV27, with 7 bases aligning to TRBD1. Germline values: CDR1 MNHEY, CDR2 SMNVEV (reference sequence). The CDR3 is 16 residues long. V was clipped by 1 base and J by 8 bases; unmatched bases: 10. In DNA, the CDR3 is TGTGCCAGCAGTTTATACAGACAGGGAAGAGCCGAAAAACTGTTTTTT. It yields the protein CASSLYRQGRAEKLFF.

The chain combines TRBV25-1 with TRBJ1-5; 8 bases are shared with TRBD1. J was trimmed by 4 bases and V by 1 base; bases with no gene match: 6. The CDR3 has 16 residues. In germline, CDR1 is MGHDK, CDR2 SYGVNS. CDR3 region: CASSESGQGANQPQHF. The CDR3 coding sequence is TGTGCCAGCAGTGAATCTGGCCAGGGGGCTAATCAGCCCCAGCATTTT.

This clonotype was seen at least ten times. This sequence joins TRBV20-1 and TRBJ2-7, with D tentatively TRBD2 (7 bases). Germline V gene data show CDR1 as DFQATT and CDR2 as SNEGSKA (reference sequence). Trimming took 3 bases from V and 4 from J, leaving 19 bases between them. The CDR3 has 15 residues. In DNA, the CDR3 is TGCAGTGCTAGCTTTACGGCTAGGGGGGGGTACGAGCAGTACTTC. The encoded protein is CSASFTARGGYEQYF.

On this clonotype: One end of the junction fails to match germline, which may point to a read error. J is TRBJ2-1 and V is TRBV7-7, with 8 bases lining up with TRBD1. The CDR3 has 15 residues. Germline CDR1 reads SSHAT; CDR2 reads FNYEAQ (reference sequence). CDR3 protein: CASSPGRQGMDEQFF. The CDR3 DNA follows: TGTGCTAGCAGCCCAGGGAGACAGGGGATGGATGAGCAGTTCTTC.

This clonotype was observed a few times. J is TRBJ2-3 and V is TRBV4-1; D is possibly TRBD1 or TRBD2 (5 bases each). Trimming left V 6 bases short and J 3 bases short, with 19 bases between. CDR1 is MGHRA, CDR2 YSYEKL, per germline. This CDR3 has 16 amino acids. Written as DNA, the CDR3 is TGCGCCAGCAGACCATTTGAGGGAAGGGGTACAGATACGCAGTATTTT. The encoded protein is CASRPFEGRGTDTQYF.

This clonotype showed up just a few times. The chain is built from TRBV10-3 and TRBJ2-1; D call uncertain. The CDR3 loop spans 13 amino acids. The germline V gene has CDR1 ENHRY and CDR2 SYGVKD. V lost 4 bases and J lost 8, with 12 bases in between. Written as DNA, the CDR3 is TGTGCCATCAGTGGTGTAGTAGACGATGAGCAGTTCTTC. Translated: CAISGVVDDEQFF.

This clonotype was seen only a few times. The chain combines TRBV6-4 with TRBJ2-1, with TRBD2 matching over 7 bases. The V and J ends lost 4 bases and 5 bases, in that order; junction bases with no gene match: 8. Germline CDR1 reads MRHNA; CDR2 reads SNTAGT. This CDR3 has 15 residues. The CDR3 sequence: CASSVEASGNNEQFF. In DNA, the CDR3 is TGTGCCAGCAGTGTAGAGGCTAGCGGAAACAATGAGCAGTTCTTC.

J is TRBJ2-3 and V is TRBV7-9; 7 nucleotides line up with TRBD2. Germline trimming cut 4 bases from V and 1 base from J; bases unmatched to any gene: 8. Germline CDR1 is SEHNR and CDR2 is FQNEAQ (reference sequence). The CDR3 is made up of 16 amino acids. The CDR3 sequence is CASSSRTRGGTDTQYF. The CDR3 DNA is TGTGCCAGCAGCTCAAGGACTAGAGGGGGCACAGATACGCAGTATTTT.

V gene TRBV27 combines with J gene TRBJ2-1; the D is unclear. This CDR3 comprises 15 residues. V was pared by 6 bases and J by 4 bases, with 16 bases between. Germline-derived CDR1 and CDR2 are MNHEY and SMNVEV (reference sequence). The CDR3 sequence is CASRAADPLYNEQFF. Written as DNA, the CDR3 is TGTGCCAGCAGAGCAGCCGACCCCCTATACAATGAGCAGTTCTTC.

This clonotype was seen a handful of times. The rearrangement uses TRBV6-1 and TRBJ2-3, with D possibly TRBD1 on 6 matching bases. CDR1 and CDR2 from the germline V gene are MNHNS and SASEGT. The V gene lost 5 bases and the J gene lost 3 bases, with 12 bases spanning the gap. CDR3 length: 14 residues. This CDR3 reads CASSTSQGTDTQYF. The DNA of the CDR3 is TGTGCCAGCAGTACTTCCCAGGGGACAGATACGCAGTATTTT.